A selection of T cell receptor beta chains follows, all from one sample in a study of cytomegalovirus exposure and HLA in healthy donors. Produced via immunoSEQ multiplex PCR; TCRdb's table is partial and in-frame only. The sample lists some 170,000 clones; roughly 80% were seen once. What was sequenced was PBMCs. The receptors come from a woman in her forties or fifties in good health and CMV-seronegative. Each CDR3 is given with its conserved first and last residue. Each record gives: CDR3 length, J gene, V gene, clone size, D gene, CDR3 DNA, CDR3 protein. A D gene is named only where the DNA matches it firmly. The size entry is marked missing in some rows and otherwise reads once, few, many or a size class.

CDR3 length: 15
J gene: TRBJ2-1
V gene: TRBV5-1
clone size: -
D gene: -
CDR3 DNA: TGCGCCAGCAGATTCCAGGCGAACTCCTACAATGAGCAGTTCTTC
CDR3 protein: CASRFQANSYNEQFF

CDR3 length: 14
J gene: TRBJ1-5
V gene: TRBV11-2
clone size: -
D gene: -
CDR3 DNA: TGTGCCAGCAGCGTTGACAGTAGCAATCAGCCCCAGCATTTT
CDR3 protein: CASSVDSSNQPQHF

CDR3 length: 14
J gene: TRBJ2-5
V gene: TRBV30
clone size: -
D gene: TRBD2
CDR3 DNA: TGTGCCTGGAGAACTAGCGGAGGAGGGGAGACCCAGTACTTC
CDR3 protein: CAWRTSGGGETQYF

CDR3 length: 17
J gene: TRBJ2-3
V gene: TRBV15
clone size: -
D gene: TRBD2
CDR3 DNA: TGTGCCATTTTCTCACGGGGGGGGGCGGTAAGCACAGATACGCAGTATTTT
CDR3 protein: CAIFSRGGAVSTDTQYF

CDR3 length: 14
J gene: TRBJ1-1
V gene: TRBV19
clone size: -
D gene: TRBD1
CDR3 DNA: TGTGCCAGTAGTGGGGGGACAGTGAACACTGAAGCTTTCTTT
CDR3 protein: CASSGGTVNTEAFF

CDR3 length: 13
J gene: TRBJ1-2
V gene: TRBV15
clone size: -
D gene: -
CDR3 DNA: TGTGCCACCAGCAGAGATGGAGCGGGTGGCTACACCTTC
CDR3 protein: CATSRDGAGGYTF

CDR3 length: 16
J gene: TRBJ2-7
V gene: TRBV7-2
clone size: once
D gene: TRBD2
CDR3 DNA: TGTGCCAGCAGCTTAGATTTAGCGGGGGCCGTTTACGAGCAGTACTTC
CDR3 protein: CASSLDLAGAVYEQYF

CDR3 length: 14
J gene: TRBJ2-6
V gene: TRBV2
clone size: -
D gene: -
CDR3 DNA: TGTGCCAGCACTCTAGGGGCAGGGGCCAACGTCCTGACTTTC
CDR3 protein: CASTLGAGANVLTF

CDR3 length: 18
J gene: TRBJ1-2
V gene: TRBV19
clone size: -
D gene: TRBD1
CDR3 DNA: TGTGCCAGTAGTACAGATTTCGGGACAGGCCAAAATTCTGATGGCTACACCTTC
CDR3 protein: CASSTDFGTGQNSDGYTF

CDR3 length: 15
J gene: TRBJ2-7
V gene: TRBV7-9
clone size: few
D gene: TRBD1
CDR3 DNA: TGTGCCAGCAGCCTACTAACCGGGACAGGGTACGAGCAGTACTTC
CDR3 protein: CASSLLTGTGYEQYF

CDR3 length: 14
J gene: TRBJ2-7
V gene: TRBV6-6
clone size: -
D gene: -
CDR3 DNA: TGTGCCAGCAGTTACTCCCAGGGTAGCTACGAGCAGTACTTC
CDR3 protein: CASSYSQGSYEQYF

CDR3 length: 13
J gene: TRBJ1-5
V gene: TRBV7-2
clone size: -
D gene: -
CDR3 DNA: TGTGCCAGCAGCTTAGAAGCTGATCAGCCCCAGCATTTT
CDR3 protein: CASSLEADQPQHF

CDR3 length: 15
J gene: TRBJ1-5
V gene: TRBV28
clone size: -
D gene: -
CDR3 DNA: TGTGCCAGCAGTTTACCCGACAGTGGTGTCAAGCCCCAGCATTTT
CDR3 protein: CASSLPDSGVKPQHF

CDR3 length: 14
J gene: TRBJ1-2
V gene: TRBV5-4
clone size: -
D gene: TRBD1
CDR3 DNA: TGTGCCAGCAGCACAACTACAGGGGACTATGGCTACACCTTC
CDR3 protein: CASSTTTGDYGYTF

CDR3 length: 15
J gene: TRBJ2-5
V gene: TRBV7-2
clone size: -
D gene: TRBD2
CDR3 DNA: TGTGCCAGCAGCTTAGATCTAGCGGGGGGAGAGACCCAGTACTTC
CDR3 protein: CASSLDLAGGETQYF

CDR3 length: 13
J gene: TRBJ2-5
V gene: TRBV5-4
clone size: -
D gene: -
CDR3 DNA: TGTGCCAGCAGCTTAGGAGCCCAAGAGACCCAGTACTTC
CDR3 protein: CASSLGAQETQYF

CDR3 length: 15
J gene: TRBJ2-3
V gene: TRBV5-6
clone size: once
D gene: TRBD1
CDR3 DNA: TGTGCCAGCAGCTTGGGACAGGGGCAGTCAGATACGCAGTATTTT
CDR3 protein: CASSLGQGQSDTQYF

CDR3 length: 16
J gene: TRBJ2-2
V gene: TRBV7-6
clone size: -
D gene: -
CDR3 DNA: TGTGCCAGCAGCTTAGCAGAGGCAGGGAAGGCCGGGGAGCTGTTTTTT
CDR3 protein: CASSLAEAGKAGELFF